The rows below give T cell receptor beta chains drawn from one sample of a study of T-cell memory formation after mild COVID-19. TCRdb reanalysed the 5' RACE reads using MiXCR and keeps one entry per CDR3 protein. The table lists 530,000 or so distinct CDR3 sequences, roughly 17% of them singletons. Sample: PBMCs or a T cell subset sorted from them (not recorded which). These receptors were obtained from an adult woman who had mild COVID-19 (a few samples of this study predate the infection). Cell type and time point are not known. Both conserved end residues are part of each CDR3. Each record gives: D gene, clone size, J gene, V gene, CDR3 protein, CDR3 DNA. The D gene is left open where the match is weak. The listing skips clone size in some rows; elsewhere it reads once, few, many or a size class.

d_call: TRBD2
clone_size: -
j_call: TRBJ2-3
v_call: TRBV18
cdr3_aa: CASSPLSVAGGSDTQYF
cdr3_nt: TGTGCCAGCTCACCGCTTTCGGTGGCGGGAGGTTCAGATACGCAGTATTTT

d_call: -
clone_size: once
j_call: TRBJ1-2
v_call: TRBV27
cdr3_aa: CASSFPGGGYTF
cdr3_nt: TGTGCCAGCAGTTTCCCAGGCGGGGGCTACACCTTC

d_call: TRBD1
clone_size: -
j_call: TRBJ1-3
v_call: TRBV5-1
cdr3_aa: CASSNPGQGNTIYF
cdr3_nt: TGCGCCAGCAGCAACCCGGGACAGGGGAACACCATATATTTT

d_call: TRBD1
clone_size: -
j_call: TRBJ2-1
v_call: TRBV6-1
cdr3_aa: CASSHTPGTGGNEQFF
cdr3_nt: TGTGCCAGCAGCCACACCCCCGGGACAGGGGGAAATGAGCAGTTCTTC

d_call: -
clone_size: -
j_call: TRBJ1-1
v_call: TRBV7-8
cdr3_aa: CASSLAGGGNPEAFF
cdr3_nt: TGTGCCAGCAGCTTAGCCGGGGGGGGGAACCCTGAAGCTTTCTTT

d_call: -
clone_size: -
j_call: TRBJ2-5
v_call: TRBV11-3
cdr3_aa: CASSQMGGRGETQYF
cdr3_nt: TGTGCCAGCAGCCAGATGGGGGGGCGCGGGGAGACCCAGTACTTC

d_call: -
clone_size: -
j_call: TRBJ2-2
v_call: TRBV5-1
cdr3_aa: CASSLEARGRTGELFF
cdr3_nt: TGCGCCAGCAGCTTGGAGGCCAGGGGACGTACCGGGGAGCTGTTTTTT

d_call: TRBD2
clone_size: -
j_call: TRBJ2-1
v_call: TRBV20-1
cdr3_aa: CSASQGLAGIEQFF
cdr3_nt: TGCAGTGCTAGCCAGGGACTAGCGGGAATTGAGCAGTTCTTC

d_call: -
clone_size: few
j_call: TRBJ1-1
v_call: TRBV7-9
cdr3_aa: CASSLAALNTEAFF
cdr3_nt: TGTGCCAGCAGCTTAGCGGCTCTGAACACTGAAGCTTTCTTT

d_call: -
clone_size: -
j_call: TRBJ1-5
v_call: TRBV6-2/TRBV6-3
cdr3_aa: CASSYSLLAGHSNQPQHF
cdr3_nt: TGTGCCAGCAGTTACTCACTTCTGGCGGGTCATAGCAATCAGCCCCAGCATTTT

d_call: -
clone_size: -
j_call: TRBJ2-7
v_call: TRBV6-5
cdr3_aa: CASSYGQNALEQYF
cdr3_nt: TGTGCCAGCAGTTATGGGCAGAACGCACTCGAGCAGTACTTC

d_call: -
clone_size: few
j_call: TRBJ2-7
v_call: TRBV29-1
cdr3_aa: CSVLLGAYEQYF
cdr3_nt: TGCAGCGTTCTCCTGGGGGCATACGAGCAGTACTTC

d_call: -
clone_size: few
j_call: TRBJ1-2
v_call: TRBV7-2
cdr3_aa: CASSLADASVYGYTF
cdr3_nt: TGTGCCAGCAGCTTAGCCGACGCCAGTGTGTATGGCTACACCTTC

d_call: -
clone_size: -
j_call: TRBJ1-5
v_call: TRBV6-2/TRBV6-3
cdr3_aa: CASSYGDGRLFSNQPQHF
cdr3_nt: TGTGCCAGCAGTTATGGGGACGGAAGGTTGTTTAGCAATCAGCCCCAGCATTTT

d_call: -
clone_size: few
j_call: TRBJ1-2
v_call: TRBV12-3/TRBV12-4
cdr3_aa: CASSLARQDYGYTF
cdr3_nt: TGTGCCAGCAGTTTAGCGCGACAGGACTATGGCTACACCTTC

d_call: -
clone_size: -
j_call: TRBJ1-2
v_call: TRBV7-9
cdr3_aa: CAIPQRPPDATNYGYTF
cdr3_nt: TGTGCCATTCCACAAAGGCCCCCGGACGCCACTAACTATGGCTACACCTTC

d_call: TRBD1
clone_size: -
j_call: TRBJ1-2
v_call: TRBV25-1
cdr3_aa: CASSGDRDSRSVGYTF
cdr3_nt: TGTGCCAGCAGTGGCGATCGGGACAGCCGGTCGGTTGGCTACACCTTC

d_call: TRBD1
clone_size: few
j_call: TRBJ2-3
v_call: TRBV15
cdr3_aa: CATSGKTGPDTQYF
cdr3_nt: TGTGCCACCAGCGGAAAGACAGGGCCAGATACGCAGTATTTT